This TCR beta chain was observed in a study of tumor-infiltrating lymphocytes in primary liver carcinoma. Study information: Participating patients were men and women between 30 and 69 years old. Study observations and caveats: Tumor region pairs outstripped tumor-adjacent and tumor-blood pairs in overlap.

Germline V gene sequence: CDR1 MNHNS, CDR2 SASEGT. The CDR3 consists of 13 residues. Both blood RNA, taken from unsorted whole blood, and germline DNA were extracted. Patients showed chronic HBV infection and an absence of prior treatment. Blood samples of roughly 4 milliliters were drawn preoperatively. Researchers generated TCR beta cDNA from about 500 ng of total RNA, relying on a constant-region primer. Three nested multiplex PCR rounds, a slightly modified ARM-PCR method, built the TCR beta libraries. The study ran its first two PCR rounds for around 10 cycles each, using TRBV1-TRBV30 forward primers and a C-beta reverse primer. TCRdb called the multiplex PCR reads again in MiXCR, with one record for every CDR3 protein. The sample holds 300,000 to 350,000 distinct CDR3 sequences; less than 65% are singletons and the top ten take 5.5% to 7%. With respect to this clonotype: Antigen: not known. A junction end diverges from the germline sequence, so it may reflect a read error.

Material: peripheral blood. The V call is TRBV6-1, the J call TRBJ2-7; D call uncertain. This receptor was identified in a man in his forties or fifties with primary liver carcinoma and hepatitis B virus infection. The CDR3 sequence is CASSESIWNEQYF. CDR3 bases: TGTGCCAGCAGTGAATCGATTTGGAACGAACAGTACTTC.